Listed here is a single TCR beta chain. The data derive from a study of blood T cell repertoires in COVID-19. The CDR3 spans 13 residues. Trimming left V 0 bases short and J 4 bases short, with 6 bases between. Germline assignment: CDR1 SGHDN and CDR2 FVKESK. Repertoires were generated with immunoSEQ multiplex PCR, while TCRdb's copy carries only in-frame clones and drops some. The sample lists approximately 360,000 clones, approximately 88% occurring once. The participants were between roughly 18 and 89 years old and came from some 23 US areas. Participant reports of clinical history set cohort assignment.

Sequencing was carried out using PBMCs or T cells enriched from blood (not recorded which). The receptor was isolated from a woman between 25 and 40 years old with acute COVID-19. The chain uses TRBV14 and TRBJ1-2, with D uncertain. CDR3 sequence: CASSQDLSYGYTF. In DNA form, the CDR3 reads TGTGCCAGCAGCCAAGACCTAAGCTATGGCTACACCTTC.